Listed here are 5 T cell receptor beta chains from one sample, sequenced in a study of PD-L1 blockade in urothelial cancer. The method was immunoSEQ multiplex PCR; TCRdb's version includes in-frame clones alone and lacks a portion of them. The repertoire holds 80,000 to 95,000 clones, with approximately 87% as singletons. The time point denotes: peripheral blood 6 weeks after treatment start. Specimen: PBMCs, collected around atezolizumab (anti-PD-L1) treatment. All receptors derive from a man between 65 and 80 years old with urothelial cancer.

The J gene is TRBJ2-1, the V gene TRBV4-1, with 8 bases matching TRBD2. The germline gives CDR1 MGHRA, CDR2 YSYEKL. This CDR3 region has 15 residues. The V segment lost 2 bases and the J segment 5 bases; nucleotides outside the gene matches: 5. The CDR3 sequence is CASSQRSGSHNEQFF. The CDR3 coding sequence is TGCGCCAGCAGCCAAAGGAGCGGGAGCCACAATGAGCAGTTCTTC.

V is TRBV9 and J is TRBJ2-6, with 8 bases matching TRBD1. Germline V gene sequence: CDR1 SGDLS, CDR2 YYNGEE. The CDR3 spans 17 residues. The V and J ends lost 3 bases and 0 bases, in that order; junction bases with no gene match: 5. CDR3 sequence: CASSGEQGGSGANVLTF. In nucleotides, the CDR3 is TGTGCCAGCAGCGGAGAACAGGGGGGCTCTGGGGCCAACGTCCTGACTTTC.

V is TRBV18 and J is TRBJ2-7; the match to TRBD1 covers 9 bases. The J segment lost 6 bases and the V segment lost 3 bases, leaving 9 bases of the junction unmatched. The CDR3 is 15 amino acids. Germline lookup yields CDR1 KGHSH and CDR2 LQKENI. The CDR3 DNA is TGTGCCAGCTCACCCGCGGGACAGGGCTGGTTCGAGCAGTACTTC. Translated: CASSPAGQGWFEQYF.

V is TRBV15 and J is TRBJ1-2, with 7 bases identical to TRBD1. Germline CDR1 is LNHNV and CDR2 is YYDKDF (reference sequence). Trimming took 0 bases from V and 4 from J; bases not matched to a gene: 5. This CDR3 contains 15 residues. Here the CDR3 DNA reads TGTGCCACCAGCAGAGATAAGGGGGCTGCCTATGGCTACACCTTC. The encoded protein is CATSRDKGAAYGYTF. Variable domain in full (rest from reference TRBV15 and TRBJ1-2): DAMVIQNPRYQVTQFGKPVTLSCSQTLNHNVMYWYQQKSSQAPKLLFHYYDKDFNNEADTPDNFQSRRPNTSFCFLDIRSPGLGDTAMYLCATSRDKGAAYGYTFGSGTRLTVV.

About this clone: At one end, the junction sequence differs from germline, possibly due to a read error. Other nucleotide sequences in the sample specify the same CDR3. CDR3 sequence (DNA): TGCGCCAGCAGCCAGGTCGACAGGCTACCCACCGGGGAGCTGTTTTTT. Translated: CASSQVDRLPTGELFF. The chain carries TRBV5-4 and TRBJ2-2, with a possible D match to TRBD1 (6 bases). The CDR3 consists of 16 residues. Per the germline V gene, CDR1 is SGHNT and CDR2 is YYREEE (reference sequence).